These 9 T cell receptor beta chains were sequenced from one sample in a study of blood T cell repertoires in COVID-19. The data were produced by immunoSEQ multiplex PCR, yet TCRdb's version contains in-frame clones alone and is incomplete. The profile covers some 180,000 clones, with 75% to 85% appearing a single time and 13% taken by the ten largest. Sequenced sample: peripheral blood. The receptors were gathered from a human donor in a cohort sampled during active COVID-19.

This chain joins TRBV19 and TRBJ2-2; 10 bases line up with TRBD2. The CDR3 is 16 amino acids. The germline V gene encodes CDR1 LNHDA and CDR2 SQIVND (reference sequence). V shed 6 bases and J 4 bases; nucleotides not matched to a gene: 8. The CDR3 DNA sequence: TGTGCCAGTAGACCCGGGCTAGCGGGAGTCACCGGGGAGCTGTTTTTT. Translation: CASRPGLAGVTGELFF.

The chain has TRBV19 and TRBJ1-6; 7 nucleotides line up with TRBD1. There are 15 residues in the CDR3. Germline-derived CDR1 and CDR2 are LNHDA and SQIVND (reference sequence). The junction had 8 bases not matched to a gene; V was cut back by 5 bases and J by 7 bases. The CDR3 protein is CASSPDRVGNSPLHF. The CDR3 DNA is TGTGCCAGTAGTCCCGACAGGGTTGGGAATTCACCCCTCCACTTT.

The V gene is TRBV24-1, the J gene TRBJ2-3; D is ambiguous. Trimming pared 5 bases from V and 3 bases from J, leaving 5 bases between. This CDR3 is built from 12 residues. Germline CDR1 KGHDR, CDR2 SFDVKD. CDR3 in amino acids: CATSARTDTQYF. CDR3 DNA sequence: TGTGCCACCAGTGCCCGGACAGATACGCAGTATTTT.

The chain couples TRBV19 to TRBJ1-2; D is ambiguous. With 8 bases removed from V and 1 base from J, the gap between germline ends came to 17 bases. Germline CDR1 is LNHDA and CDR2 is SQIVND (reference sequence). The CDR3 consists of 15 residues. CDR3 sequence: CASGVKLTDNYGYTF. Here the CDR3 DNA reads TGTGCCAGTGGAGTGAAATTGACGGATAACTATGGCTACACCTTC.

CDR3 sequence reads: CASSYTQVETQYF. The CDR3 region has the DNA TGTGCCAGCAGTTACACACAGGTTGAGACCCAGTACTTC. The chain employs TRBV7-8 and TRBJ2-5, with D perhaps TRBD1 (5 bases). This CDR3 region has 13 residues. V was cut by 6 bases and J by 5 bases, with 13 bases left in between. Germline V gene lookup returns CDR1 SGHVS and CDR2 FQNEAQ.

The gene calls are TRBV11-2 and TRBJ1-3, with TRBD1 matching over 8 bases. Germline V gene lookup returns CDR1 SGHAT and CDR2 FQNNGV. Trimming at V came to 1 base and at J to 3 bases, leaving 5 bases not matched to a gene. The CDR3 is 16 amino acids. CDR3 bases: TGTGCCAGCAGCTTAGCTCAGGGGGCTGGTGGAAACACCATATATTTT. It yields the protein CASSLAQGAGGNTIYF. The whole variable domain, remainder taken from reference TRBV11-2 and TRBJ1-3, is EAGVAQSPRYKIIEKRQSVAFWCNPISGHATLYWYQQILGQGPKLLIQFQNNGVVDDSQLPKDRFSAERLKGVDSTLKIQPAKLEDSAVYLCASSLAQGAGGNTIYFGEGSWLTVV.

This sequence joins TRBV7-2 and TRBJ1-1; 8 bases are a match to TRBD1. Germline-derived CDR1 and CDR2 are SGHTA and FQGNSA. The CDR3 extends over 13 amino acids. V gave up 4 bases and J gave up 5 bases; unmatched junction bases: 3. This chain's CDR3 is CASSSTGETEAFF. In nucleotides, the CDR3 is TGTGCCAGCAGCTCGACAGGGGAGACTGAAGCTTTCTTT.

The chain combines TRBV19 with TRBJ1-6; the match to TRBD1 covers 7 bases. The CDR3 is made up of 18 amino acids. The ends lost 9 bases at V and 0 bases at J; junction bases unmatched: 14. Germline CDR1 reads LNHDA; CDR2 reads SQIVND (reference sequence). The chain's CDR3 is CASLLDRAVRSYNSPLHF. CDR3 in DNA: TGTGCCAGCCTTCTTGACAGGGCAGTTCGCTCCTATAATTCACCCCTCCACTTT. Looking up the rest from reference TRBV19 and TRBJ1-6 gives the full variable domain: DGGITQSPKYLFRKEGQNVTLSCEQNLNHDAMYWYRQDPGQGLRLIYYSQIVNDFQKGDIAEGYSVSREKKESFPLTVTSAQKNPTAFYLCASLLDRAVRSYNSPLHFGNGTRLTVT.

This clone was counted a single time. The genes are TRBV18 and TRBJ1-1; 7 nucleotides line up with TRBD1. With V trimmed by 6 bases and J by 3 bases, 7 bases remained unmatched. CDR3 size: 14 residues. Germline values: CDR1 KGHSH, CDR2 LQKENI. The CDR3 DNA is TGTGCCAGCTCGACAGGGTTCGGAGACACTGAAGCTTTCTTT. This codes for CASSTGFGDTEAFF. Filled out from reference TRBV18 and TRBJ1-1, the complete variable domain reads NAGVMQNPRHLVRRRGQEARLRCSPMKGHSHVYWYRQLPEEGLKFMVYLQKENIIDESGMPKERFSAEFPKEGPSILRIQQVVRGDSAAYFCASSTGFGDTEAFFGQGTRLTVV.